This passage covers 20 T cell receptor beta chains from one sample sequenced in a study of CD4 T cells in relation to SARS-CoV-2 and coronaviruses. Some clones are missing from TCRdb's copy, which holds only in-frame ones; the method was immunoSEQ multiplex PCR. The profile shows about 37,000 clones, approximately 83% of them singletons. Sequencing input: memory CD4+ T cells from PBMCs. The receptors were sampled from an adult with COVID-19.

The CDR3, as DNA: TGCAGTGCTAGTCAGGCGGGAGGGCCAGATACGCAGTATTTT. It encodes CSASQAGGPDTQYF. The chain carries TRBV20-1 and TRBJ2-3, with TRBD2 identical over 9 bases. CDR1 and CDR2 from the germline V gene are DFQATT and SNEGSKA (reference sequence). Trimming at V came to 3 bases and at J to 4 bases, leaving 5 bases not matched to a gene. The CDR3 has 14 amino acids.

In this sample, this clone turned up once. The chain has TRBV3-1 (or the pseudogene TRBV3-2) and TRBJ2-7; 11 bases match TRBD2. V lost 6 bases to trimming and J lost 5 bases; unmatched junction nucleotides: 3. Germline values: CDR1 LGHDT, CDR2 YNNKEL (reference sequence). This CDR3 has 13 amino acids. Here the CDR3 DNA reads TGTGCCAGCAGGTCGACTAGCGGGGACGAGCAGTACTTC. As protein: CASRSTSGDEQYF.

In this sample, this clone turned up a few times. The genes are TRBV7-3 and TRBJ2-1; 7 bases match TRBD2. V shed 5 bases and J 0 bases; nucleotides not matched to a gene: 7. The V gene's germline CDR1 is SGHTA and CDR2 FQGTGA. This CDR3 contains 16 residues. The CDR3 coding sequence is TGTGCCAGCAGCCCCCTGGCGGGAGTCTCCTACAATGAGCAGTTCTTC. Amino acid sequence: CASSPLAGVSYNEQFF.

This clone has just one count. The chain has TRBV7-2 and TRBJ2-7; D is possibly TRBD2 (6 bases). The ends were cut back, 3 bases at V and 5 bases at J, with 11 bases in the middle. The CDR3 sequence is 13 residues long. The germline gives CDR1 SGHTA, CDR2 FQGNSA. For the CDR3, the DNA is TGTGCCAGCAGCTTTGAGCGGGTGGACGAGCAGTACTTC. It is translated as CASSFERVDEQYF.

The table lists this clone with a few counts. The rearrangement joins TRBV18 to TRBJ1-1; TRBD1 agrees at 8 bases. This CDR3 is 15 amino acids long. The germline gives CDR1 KGHSH, CDR2 LQKENI. V was pared by 3 bases and J by 6 bases, with 9 bases of the junction left unmatched. CDR3 coding DNA: TGTGCCAGCTCACCGGGGGACAGGTGGAGATCTGAAGCTTTCTTT. Translated: CASSPGDRWRSEAFF.

This clone was found a few times. CDR3 protein: CASSAHLLASEQFF. DNA of the CDR3: TGTGCCAGCAGCGCCCATCTTCTAGCAAGTGAGCAGTTCTTC. The chain is built from TRBV9 and TRBJ2-1; perhaps TRBD2 as D (5 bases). Germline lookup yields CDR1 SGDLS and CDR2 YYNGEE. Trimming took 3 bases from V and 9 from J, leaving 16 bases between them. CDR3 length: 14 amino acids.

V gene TRBV28 combines with J gene TRBJ2-7; no definite D call. The CDR3 totals 13 residues. Germline CDR1 reads MDHEN; CDR2 reads SYDVKM. Trimming took 7 bases from V and 2 from J, leaving 12 bases between them. For the CDR3, the DNA is TGTGCCAGCACCCAGACGCCAACCTACGAGCAGTACTTC. It encodes CASTQTPTYEQYF.

This chain joins TRBV9 and TRBJ2-3, with D perhaps matching TRBD2 (6 bases). This CDR3 contains 14 residues. Between the trimmed V and J ends, which lost 1 base and 2 bases, there was a span of 8 bases. Germline CDR1 is SGDLS and CDR2 is YYNGEE. CDR3 residues: CASSVRLVTDTQYF. The CDR3 DNA reads as TGTGCCAGCAGCGTACGACTAGTCACAGATACGCAGTATTTT.

The chain uses TRBV30 and TRBJ2-1; D gene uncertain. V was shortened by 1 base and J by 2 bases, with 6 bases between the two germline ends. This CDR3 spans 13 amino acids. CDR1 is GTSNPN and CDR2 is SVGIG in the germline V gene (reference sequence). The CDR3 sequence: CAWSEEAYNEQFF. CDR3 sequence (DNA): TGTGCCTGGAGTGAAGAAGCCTACAATGAGCAGTTCTTC.

V usage is TRBV30 and J usage is TRBJ1-2, with D uncertain. Trimming stripped 5 bases from V and 6 bases from J, with 16 bases between. The CDR3 contains 13 residues. Germline lookup yields CDR1 GTSNPN and CDR2 SVGIG (reference sequence). Here the CDR3 reads CAWLRTRPDGYTF. The CDR3, as DNA: TGTGCCTGGCTTAGGACCCGTCCCGATGGCTACACCTTC.

This clone was seen only a few times. This chain links TRBV3-1 (or the pseudogene TRBV3-2) with TRBJ2-1, with D possibly matching TRBD2 (6 bases). Germline V gene sequence: CDR1 LGHDT, CDR2 YNNKEL (reference sequence). V lost 1 base to trimming and J lost 8 bases, with 21 bases between them. The CDR3 extends over 17 amino acids. The CDR3 DNA sequence: TGTGCCAGCAGCCAAGGCCGATCTAGCGAGAGGGGCTATGAGCAGTTCTTC. Amino acids: CASSQGRSSERGYEQFF.

This clone was seen just once. The chain recombines TRBV2 with TRBJ1-5, with TRBD1 as a possible D gene (6 bases). There are 14 residues in the CDR3. CDR1 is SNHLY, CDR2 FYNNEI, per germline. V was cut by 7 bases and J by 7 bases, with 17 bases left in between. As DNA, the CDR3 is TGTGCCAGCAAGGATGTGAGGGGGGGACAGCCCCAGCATTTT. This translates into CASKDVRGGQPQHF.

This sequence joins TRBV14 and TRBJ2-5, with D maybe TRBD2 (6 bases). The CDR3 length is 18 residues. V gave up 0 bases and J gave up 3 bases, with 20 bases separating them. CDR1 is SGHDN, CDR2 FVKESK, per germline. Here the CDR3 DNA reads TGTGCCAGCAGCCAAGATACGGCGGGGAGGTACCGGGAAGAGACCCAGTACTTC. It specifies CASSQDTAGRYREETQYF.

The chain uses TRBV5-1 and TRBJ2-3, with TRBD2 matching 10 bases. The CDR3 has 15 amino acids. V dropped 5 bases and J dropped 4; count of bases not matched to a gene: 7. Germline loops: CDR1 SGHRS, CDR2 YFSETQ. CDR3 in DNA: TGCGCCAGCAGATACCTAGCGGGAGTCTCAGATACGCAGTATTTT. Its translation is CASRYLAGVSDTQYF.

The chain uses TRBV7-3 and TRBJ2-4; a weak D match, TRBD1 (6 bases). Trimming cost V 10 bases and J 0 bases, with 16 bases left between them. The V gene's germline CDR1 is SGHTA and CDR2 FQGTGA. The CDR3 sequence is 15 residues long. CDR3 region: CATHRKQGAKNIQYF. The CDR3 DNA reads TGTGCCACCCATCGCAAACAGGGAGCCAAAAACATTCAGTACTTC.

This chain links TRBV20-1 with TRBJ2-4, with D perhaps matching TRBD2 (6 bases). Germline CDR1 reads DFQATT; CDR2 reads SNEGSKA (reference sequence). This CDR3 is built from 15 residues. Trimming stripped 3 bases from V and 3 bases from J, with 15 bases between. As DNA, the CDR3 is TGCAGTGCTAGTAGGCCGGGAGTGGGCAAAAACATTCAGTACTTC. Protein sequence: CSASRPGVGKNIQYF.

The chain links TRBV12-3 or TRBV12-4 to TRBJ2-1; D not resolved. The CDR3 is made up of 13 amino acids. Trimming removed 2 bases at V and 8 bases at J, with 10 bases between. The CDR3 nucleotides read TGTGCCAGCAGTTTAATTCGACGAGATGAGCAGTTCTTC. Its translation is CASSLIRRDEQFF.

This clone was seen just once. In nucleotides, the CDR3 is TGTGCCACCAGCAGAGATATCTTGAACAGACGCTCTAACTATGGCTACACCTTC. Translating gives CATSRDILNRRSNYGYTF. This chain joins TRBV15 and TRBJ1-2, with no clear D. The ends were cut back, 0 bases at V and 0 bases at J, with 17 bases in the middle. This CDR3 is built from 18 residues. CDR1 and CDR2 (germline): LNHNV, YYDKDF (reference sequence).

V and J are TRBV30 and TRBJ1-5; 7 bases match TRBD1. The junction had 2 bases not matched to a gene; V was cut back by 0 bases and J by 0 bases. The CDR3 is 15 residues long. Germline V gene lookup returns CDR1 GTSNPN and CDR2 SVGIG (reference sequence). Here the CDR3 DNA reads TGTGCCTGGAGTGTGGGACAGAGTAGCAATCAGCCCCAGCATTTT. Translation gives CAWSVGQSSNQPQHF.

This chain joins TRBV5-1 and TRBJ2-1; D is possibly TRBD1 or TRBD2 (5 bases each). Trimming removed 4 bases at V and 6 bases at J, with 17 bases between. In germline, CDR1 is SGHRS, CDR2 YFSETQ. CDR3 length: 15 amino acids. CDR3 in amino acids: CASSLRGDRINEQFF. As DNA, the CDR3 is TGCGCCAGCAGCCTGAGGGGCGACAGAATCAATGAGCAGTTCTTC.